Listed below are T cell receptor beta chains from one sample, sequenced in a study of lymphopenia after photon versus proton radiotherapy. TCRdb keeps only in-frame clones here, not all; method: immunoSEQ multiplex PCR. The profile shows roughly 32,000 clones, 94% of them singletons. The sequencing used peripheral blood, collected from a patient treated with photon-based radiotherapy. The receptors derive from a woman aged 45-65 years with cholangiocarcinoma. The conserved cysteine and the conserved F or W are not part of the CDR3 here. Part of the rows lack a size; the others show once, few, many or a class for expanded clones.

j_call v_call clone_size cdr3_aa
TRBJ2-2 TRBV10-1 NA ASSVGQGATGELF
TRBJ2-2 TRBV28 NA ASSLDRNTGELF
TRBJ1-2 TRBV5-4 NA ASSAQGGISGYT
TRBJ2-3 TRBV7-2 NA ASSLWTSRENTQY
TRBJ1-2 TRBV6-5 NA ASSYDRGYGYT
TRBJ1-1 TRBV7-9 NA ASSPRGTEWTEAF
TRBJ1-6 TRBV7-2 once ASRQNYNSPLH
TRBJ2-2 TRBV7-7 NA ASSLQGNTGELF
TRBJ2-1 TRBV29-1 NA SVEAGKTPPFNEQF
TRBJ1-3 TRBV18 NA ASFTTASGNTIY
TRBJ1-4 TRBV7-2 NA ASSLDGPPPNEKLF
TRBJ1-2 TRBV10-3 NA AISRLLSNYGYT
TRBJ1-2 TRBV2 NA ASREDGYT
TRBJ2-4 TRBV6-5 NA ASSSGFERDIQY
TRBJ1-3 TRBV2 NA ASSDLRVPGNTIY
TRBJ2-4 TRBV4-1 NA ASSQLGGVGAKNIQY
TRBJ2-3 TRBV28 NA ASSSRRGDTQY
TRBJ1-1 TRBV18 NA ASSLREFEAF
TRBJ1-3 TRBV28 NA ASSLAWLSGNTIY
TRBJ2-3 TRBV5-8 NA ASSSGYTQY
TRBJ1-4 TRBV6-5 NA ASSYTSGTENEKLF
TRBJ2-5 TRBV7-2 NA ASSPGQGGIQNEY
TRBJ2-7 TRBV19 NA ASSSSIGGAVEQY
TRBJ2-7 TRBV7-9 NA ASSLGGQTGEQY
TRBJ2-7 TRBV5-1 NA ASSSGRGLAEQY
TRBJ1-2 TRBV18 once ASSPSVSNYGYT
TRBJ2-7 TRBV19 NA ASTVGGTGDYEQY
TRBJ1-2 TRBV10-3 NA AISDDRDIYGYT
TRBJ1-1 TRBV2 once ASSTQGTEAF
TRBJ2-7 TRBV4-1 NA ASSRTGDYEQY
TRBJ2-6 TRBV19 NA ASSIDLTRRNSGANVLT
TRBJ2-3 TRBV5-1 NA ASSLLTGTGSTDTQY
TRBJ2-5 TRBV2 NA ASSAVWGRQQETQY
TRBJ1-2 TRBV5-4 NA ASSLDRGYGYT
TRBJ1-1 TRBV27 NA ASSIKQDRNTEAF
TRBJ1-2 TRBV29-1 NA SVDLPTSNGYT
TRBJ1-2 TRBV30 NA AWSGFHGYT
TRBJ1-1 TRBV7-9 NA AAPRERGPWTEAF
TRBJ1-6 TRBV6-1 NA ASSEVRQGRENSPLH
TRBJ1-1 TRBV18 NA ASSPRLRTDSEAF
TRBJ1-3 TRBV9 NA ASSGTLGPGDNGNTIY
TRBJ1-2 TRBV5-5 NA ASSLDRGRDGYT
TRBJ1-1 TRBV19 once ARKGQGNTEAF
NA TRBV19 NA ASSIAPGQGGSYEQY
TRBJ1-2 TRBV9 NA ASSDPRSRDTYGYT
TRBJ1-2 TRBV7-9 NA ASSLSGTQDYT
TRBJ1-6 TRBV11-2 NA ASSLVWTGGGSNSPLH
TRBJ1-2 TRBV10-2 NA ASSESGTGLTGYGYT